The 3 T cell receptor beta chains presented below share a single source sample, sequenced in a study of glioma-infiltrating T cells. Using RNA template, CDR3s of TCR alpha and beta were amplified with iRepertoire arm-PCR. TCRdb fed the multiplex PCR reads into MiXCR, producing one record per CDR3 protein. This table holds about 140,000 distinct CDR3 sequences, 35% to 50% found once. Sequencing was carried out using glioma tissue, nonneoplastic brain tissue, or PBMCs (not recorded which). Receptors originate from a human donor with low-grade glioma or glioblastoma, undergoing nonglioma brain surgery, or in good health (not recorded which).

This chain uses TRBV7-3 with TRBJ2-1; D unclear. CDR3 length: 12 amino acids. V was clipped by 4 bases and J by 9 bases, with 10 bases between them. Germline V gene data show CDR1 as SGHTA and CDR2 as FQGTGA. The CDR3 reads CASSSPLGEQFF. The CDR3 DNA follows: TGTGCCAGCAGCTCCCCGTTGGGTGAGCAGTTCTTC.

The chain recombines TRBV7-2 with TRBJ1-5; the D is unclear. CDR3 length: 14 amino acids. Germline assignment: CDR1 SGHTA and CDR2 FQGNSA. V lost 1 base, J lost 3 bases, and 7 bases lay in between. The CDR3: CASSLGPHNQPQHF. DNA for the CDR3: TGTGCCAGCAGCTTAGGGCCCCACAATCAGCCCCAGCATTTT.

In this sample, this clonotype turned up many times. The V gene is TRBV20-1, the J gene TRBJ2-7, with D perhaps TRBD1 (6 bases). V was clipped by 3 bases and J by 4 bases, with 10 bases between them. The CDR3 has 12 residues. Germline values: CDR1 DFQATT, CDR2 SNEGSKA (reference sequence). CDR3 residues: CSARTGSYEQYF. Here the CDR3 DNA reads TGCAGTGCTAGGACAGGATCATACGAGCAGTACTTC.